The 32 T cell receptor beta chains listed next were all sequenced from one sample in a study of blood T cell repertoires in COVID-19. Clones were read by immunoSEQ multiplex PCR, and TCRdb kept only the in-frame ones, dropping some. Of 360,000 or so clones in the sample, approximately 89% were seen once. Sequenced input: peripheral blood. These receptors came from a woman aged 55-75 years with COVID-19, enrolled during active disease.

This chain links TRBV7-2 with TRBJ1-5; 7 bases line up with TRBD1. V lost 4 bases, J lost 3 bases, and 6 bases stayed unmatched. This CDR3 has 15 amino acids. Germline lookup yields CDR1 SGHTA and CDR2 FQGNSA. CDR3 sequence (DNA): TGTGCCAGCAGCTCGAGGGGGCTCCTCAATCAGCCCCAGCATTTT. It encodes CASSSRGLLNQPQHF.

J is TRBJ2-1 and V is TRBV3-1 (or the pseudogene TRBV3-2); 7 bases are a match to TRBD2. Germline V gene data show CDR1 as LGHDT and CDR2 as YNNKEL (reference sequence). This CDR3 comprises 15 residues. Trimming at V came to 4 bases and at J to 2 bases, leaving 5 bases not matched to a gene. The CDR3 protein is CASSPSGLPYNEQFF. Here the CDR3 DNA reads TGTGCCAGCAGCCCTAGCGGTCTTCCCTACAATGAGCAGTTCTTC.

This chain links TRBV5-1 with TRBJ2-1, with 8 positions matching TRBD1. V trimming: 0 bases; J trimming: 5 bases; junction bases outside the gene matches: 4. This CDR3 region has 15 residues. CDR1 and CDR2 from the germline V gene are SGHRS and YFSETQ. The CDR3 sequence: CASSLGRGLDNEQFF. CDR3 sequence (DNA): TGCGCCAGCAGCTTGGGCAGGGGGCTCGACAATGAGCAGTTCTTC.

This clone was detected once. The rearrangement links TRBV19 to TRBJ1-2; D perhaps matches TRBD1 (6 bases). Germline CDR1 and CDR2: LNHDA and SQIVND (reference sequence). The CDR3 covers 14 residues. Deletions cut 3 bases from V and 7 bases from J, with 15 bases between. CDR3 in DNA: TGTGCCAGTAGTATGCCCCAGGGGCGGAGTGGCTACACCTTC. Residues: CASSMPQGRSGYTF.

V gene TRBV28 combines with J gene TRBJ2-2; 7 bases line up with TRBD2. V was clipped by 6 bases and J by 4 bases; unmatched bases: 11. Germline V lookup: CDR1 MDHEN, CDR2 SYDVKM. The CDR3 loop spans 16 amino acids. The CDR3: CASSIVSGSITGELFF. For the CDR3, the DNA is TGTGCCAGCAGCATCGTTAGCGGGTCAATCACCGGGGAGCTGTTTTTT.

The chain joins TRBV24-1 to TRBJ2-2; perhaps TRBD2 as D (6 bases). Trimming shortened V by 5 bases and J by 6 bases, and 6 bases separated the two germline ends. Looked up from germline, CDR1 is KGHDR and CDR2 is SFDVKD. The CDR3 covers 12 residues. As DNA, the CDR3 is TGTGCCACCAGTGGGGAGGCCGGGGAGCTGTTTTTT. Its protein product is CATSGEAGELFF.

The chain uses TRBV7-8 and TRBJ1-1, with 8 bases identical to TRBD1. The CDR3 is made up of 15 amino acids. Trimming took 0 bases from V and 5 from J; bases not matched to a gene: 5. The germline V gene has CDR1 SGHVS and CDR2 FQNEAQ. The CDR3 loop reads CASSLALQGGTEAFF. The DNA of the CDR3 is TGTGCCAGCAGCTTAGCGCTACAGGGGGGGACTGAAGCTTTCTTT.

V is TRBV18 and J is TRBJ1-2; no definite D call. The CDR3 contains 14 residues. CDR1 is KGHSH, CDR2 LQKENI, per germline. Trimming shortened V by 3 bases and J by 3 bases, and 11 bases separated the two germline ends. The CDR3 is CASSPGEPHYGYTF. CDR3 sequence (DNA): TGTGCCAGCTCACCTGGTGAGCCCCACTATGGCTACACCTTC.

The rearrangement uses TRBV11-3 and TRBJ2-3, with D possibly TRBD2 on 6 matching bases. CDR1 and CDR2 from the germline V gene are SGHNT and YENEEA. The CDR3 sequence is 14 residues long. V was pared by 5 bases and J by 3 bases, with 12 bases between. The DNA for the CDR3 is TGTGCCAGCAGCACGGGACTCAGGACAGATACGCAGTATTTT. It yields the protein CASSTGLRTDTQYF.

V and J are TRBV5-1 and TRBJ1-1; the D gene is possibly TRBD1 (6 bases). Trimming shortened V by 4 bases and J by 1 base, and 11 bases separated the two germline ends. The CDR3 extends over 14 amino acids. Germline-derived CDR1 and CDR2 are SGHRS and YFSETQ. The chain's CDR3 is CASSLEDRNTEAFF. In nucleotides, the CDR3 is TGCGCCAGCAGCCTGGAGGACAGGAACACTGAAGCTTTCTTT.

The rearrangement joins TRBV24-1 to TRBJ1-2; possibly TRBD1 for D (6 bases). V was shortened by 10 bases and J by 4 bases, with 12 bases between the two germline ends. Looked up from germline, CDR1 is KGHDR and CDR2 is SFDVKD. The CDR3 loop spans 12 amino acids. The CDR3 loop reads CATLDSPYGYTF. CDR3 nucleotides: TGTGCCACTTTGGACAGTCCCTATGGCTACACCTTC.

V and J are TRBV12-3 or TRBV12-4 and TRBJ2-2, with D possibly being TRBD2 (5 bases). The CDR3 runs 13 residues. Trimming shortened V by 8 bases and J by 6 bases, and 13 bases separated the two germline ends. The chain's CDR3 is CASQLGGSGELFF. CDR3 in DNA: TGTGCCAGCCAACTTGGCGGGTCCGGGGAGCTGTTTTTT.

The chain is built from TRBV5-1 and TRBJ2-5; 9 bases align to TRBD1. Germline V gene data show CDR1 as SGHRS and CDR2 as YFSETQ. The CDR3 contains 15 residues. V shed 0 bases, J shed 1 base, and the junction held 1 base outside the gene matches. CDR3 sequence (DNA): TGCGCCAGCAGCTTGGGGACAGGGGCCCAAGAGACCCAGTACTTC. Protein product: CASSLGTGAQETQYF. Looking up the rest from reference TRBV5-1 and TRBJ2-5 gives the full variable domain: KAGVTQTPRYLIKTRGQQVTLSCSPISGHRSVSWYQQTPGQGLQFLFEYFSETQRNKGNFPGRFSGRQFSNSRSEMNVSTLELGDSALYLCASSLGTGAQETQYFGPGTRLLVL.

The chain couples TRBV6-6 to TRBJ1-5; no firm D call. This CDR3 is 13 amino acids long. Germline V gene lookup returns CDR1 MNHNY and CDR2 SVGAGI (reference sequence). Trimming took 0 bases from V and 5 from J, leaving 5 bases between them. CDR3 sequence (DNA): TGTGCCAGCAGTTACTCAGGAGATCAGCCCCAGCATTTT. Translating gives CASSYSGDQPQHF.

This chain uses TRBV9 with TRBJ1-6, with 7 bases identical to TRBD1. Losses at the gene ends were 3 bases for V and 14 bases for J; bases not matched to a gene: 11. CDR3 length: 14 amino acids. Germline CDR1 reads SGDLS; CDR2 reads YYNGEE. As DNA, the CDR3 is TGTGCCAGCAGCGCCCGGACAGGCTTAGGGTCCCTCCACTTT. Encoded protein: CASSARTGLGSLHF.

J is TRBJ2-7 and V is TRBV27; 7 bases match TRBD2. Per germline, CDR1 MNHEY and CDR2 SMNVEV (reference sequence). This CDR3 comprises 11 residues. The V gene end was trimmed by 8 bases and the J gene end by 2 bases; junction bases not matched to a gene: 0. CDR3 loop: CASGGAYEQYF. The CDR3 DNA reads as TGTGCCAGCGGGGGGGCCTACGAGCAGTACTTC.

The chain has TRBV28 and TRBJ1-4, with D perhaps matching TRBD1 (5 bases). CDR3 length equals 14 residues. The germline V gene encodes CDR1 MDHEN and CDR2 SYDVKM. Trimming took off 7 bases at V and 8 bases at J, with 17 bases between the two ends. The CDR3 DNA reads TGTGCCAGCACCCTAGGTGGAGGGACCGAAAAACTGTTTTTT. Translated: CASTLGGGTEKLFF.

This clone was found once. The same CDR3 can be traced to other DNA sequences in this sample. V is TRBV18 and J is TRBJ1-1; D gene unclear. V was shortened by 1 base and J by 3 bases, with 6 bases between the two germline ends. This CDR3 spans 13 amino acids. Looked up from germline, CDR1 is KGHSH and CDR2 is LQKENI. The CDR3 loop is CASSPRLDTEAFF. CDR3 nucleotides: TGTGCCAGCTCACCACGGCTGGACACTGAAGCTTTCTTT.

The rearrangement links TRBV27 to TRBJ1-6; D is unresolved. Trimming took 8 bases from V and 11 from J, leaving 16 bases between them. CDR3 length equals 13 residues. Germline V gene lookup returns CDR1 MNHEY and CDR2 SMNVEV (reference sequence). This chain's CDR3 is CASGSLTGTPLHF. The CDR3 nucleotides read TGTGCCAGCGGCTCATTGACTGGTACACCCCTCCACTTT.

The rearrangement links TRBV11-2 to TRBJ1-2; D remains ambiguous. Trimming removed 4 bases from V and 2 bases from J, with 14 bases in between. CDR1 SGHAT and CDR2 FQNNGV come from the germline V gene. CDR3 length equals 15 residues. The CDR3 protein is CASSSPGGRNYGYTF. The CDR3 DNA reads TGTGCCAGCAGCTCCCCGGGAGGCAGGAACTATGGCTACACCTTC.

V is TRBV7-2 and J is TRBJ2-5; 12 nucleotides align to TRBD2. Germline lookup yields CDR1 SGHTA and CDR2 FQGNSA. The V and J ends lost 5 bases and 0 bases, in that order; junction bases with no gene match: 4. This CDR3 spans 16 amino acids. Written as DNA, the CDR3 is TGTGCCAGCAGCCTAACTAGCGGGGGGTACCAAGAGACCCAGTACTTC. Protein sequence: CASSLTSGGYQETQYF.

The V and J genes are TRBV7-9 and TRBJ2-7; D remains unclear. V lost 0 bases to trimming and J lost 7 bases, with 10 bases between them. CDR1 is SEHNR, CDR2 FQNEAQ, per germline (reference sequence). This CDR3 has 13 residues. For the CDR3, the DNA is TGTGCCAGCAGCTTAGCACTATCGTGGGAGCAGTACTTC. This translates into CASSLALSWEQYF.

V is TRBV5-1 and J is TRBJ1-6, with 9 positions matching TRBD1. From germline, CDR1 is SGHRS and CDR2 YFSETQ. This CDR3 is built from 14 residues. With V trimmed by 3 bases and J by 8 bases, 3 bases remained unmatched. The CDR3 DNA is TGCGCCAGCAGCTCGGGACAGGGATATTCACCCCTCCACTTT. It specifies CASSSGQGYSPLHF.

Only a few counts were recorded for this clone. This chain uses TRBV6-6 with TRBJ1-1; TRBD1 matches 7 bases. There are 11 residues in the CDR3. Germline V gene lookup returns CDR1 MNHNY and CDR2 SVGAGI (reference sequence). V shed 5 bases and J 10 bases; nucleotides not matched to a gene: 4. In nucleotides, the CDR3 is TGTGCCAGCAGTCCAGGGGGAAGAGCTTTCTTT. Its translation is CASSPGGRAFF.

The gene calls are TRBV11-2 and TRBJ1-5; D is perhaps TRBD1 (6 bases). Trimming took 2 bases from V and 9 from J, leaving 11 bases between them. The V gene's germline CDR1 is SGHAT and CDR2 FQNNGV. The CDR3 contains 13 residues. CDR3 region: CASSLNPQGPQHF. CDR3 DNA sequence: TGTGCCAGCAGCTTAAACCCACAGGGGCCCCAGCATTTT.

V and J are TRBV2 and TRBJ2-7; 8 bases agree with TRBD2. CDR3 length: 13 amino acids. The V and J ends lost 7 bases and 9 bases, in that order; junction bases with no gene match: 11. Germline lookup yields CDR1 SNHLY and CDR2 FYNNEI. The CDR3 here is CASKISGGTGQYF. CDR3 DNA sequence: TGTGCCAGCAAAATCAGCGGGGGTACGGGGCAGTACTTC.

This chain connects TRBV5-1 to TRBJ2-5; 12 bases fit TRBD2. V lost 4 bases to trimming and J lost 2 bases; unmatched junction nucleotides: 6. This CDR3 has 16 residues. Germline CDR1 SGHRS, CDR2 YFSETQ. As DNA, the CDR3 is TGCGCCAGCAGCACACTAGCGGGGGGAACTCAAGAGACCCAGTACTTC. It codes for CASSTLAGGTQETQYF.

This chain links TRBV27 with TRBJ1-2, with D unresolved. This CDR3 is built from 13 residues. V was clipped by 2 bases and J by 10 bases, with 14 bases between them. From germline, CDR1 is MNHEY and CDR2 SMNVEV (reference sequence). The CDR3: CASSLNRADSYTF. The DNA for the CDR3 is TGTGCCAGCAGTTTAAACAGAGCTGATTCCTACACCTTC.

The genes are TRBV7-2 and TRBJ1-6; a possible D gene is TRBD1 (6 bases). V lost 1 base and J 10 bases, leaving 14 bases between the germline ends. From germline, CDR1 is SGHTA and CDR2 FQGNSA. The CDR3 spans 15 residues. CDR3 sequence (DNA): TGTGCCAGCAGCTTAGATTCTACAGGGATCTCACCCCTCCACTTT. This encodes CASSLDSTGISPLHF.

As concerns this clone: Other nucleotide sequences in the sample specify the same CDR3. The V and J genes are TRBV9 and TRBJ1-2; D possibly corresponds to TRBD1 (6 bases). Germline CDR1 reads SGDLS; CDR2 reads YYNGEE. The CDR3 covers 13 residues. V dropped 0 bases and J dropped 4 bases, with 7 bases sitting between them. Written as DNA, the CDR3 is TGTGCCAGCAGCGTAGGAGGGGGCTATGGCTACACCTTC. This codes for CASSVGGGYGYTF.

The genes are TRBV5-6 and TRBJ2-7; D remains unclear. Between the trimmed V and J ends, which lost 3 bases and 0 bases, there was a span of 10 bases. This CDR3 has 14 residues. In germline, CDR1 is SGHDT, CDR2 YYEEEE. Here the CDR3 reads CASSSTDISYEQYF. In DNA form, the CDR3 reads TGTGCCAGCAGCTCCACTGACATCTCCTACGAGCAGTACTTC.

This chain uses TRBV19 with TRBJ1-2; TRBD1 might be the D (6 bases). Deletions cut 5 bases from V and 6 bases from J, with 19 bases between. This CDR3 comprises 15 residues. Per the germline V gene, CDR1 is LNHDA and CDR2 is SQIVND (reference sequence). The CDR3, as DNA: TGTGCCAGTAGTCTCAACCGGGACATTGTGGATGGCTACACCTTC. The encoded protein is CASSLNRDIVDGYTF. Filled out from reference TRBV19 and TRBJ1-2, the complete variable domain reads DGGITQSPKYLFRKEGQNVTLSCEQNLNHDAMYWYRQDPGQGLRLIYYSQIVNDFQKGDIAEGYSVSREKKESFPLTVTSAQKNPTAFYLCASSLNRDIVDGYTFGSGTRLTVV.